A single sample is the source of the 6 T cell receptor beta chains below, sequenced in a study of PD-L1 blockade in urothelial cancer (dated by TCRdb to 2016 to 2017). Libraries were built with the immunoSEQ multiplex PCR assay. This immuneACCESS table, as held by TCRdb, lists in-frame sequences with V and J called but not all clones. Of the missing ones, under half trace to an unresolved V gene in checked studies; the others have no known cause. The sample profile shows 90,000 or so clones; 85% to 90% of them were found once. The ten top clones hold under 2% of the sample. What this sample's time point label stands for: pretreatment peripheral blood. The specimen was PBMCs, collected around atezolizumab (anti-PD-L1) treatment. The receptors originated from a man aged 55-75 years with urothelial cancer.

CDR3 DNA: TGTGCCAGCAGCTTAAACAGGAGAGAGACCCAGTACTTC. Its translation is CASSLNRRETQYF. This chain connects TRBV7-2 to TRBJ2-5, with D possibly matching TRBD1 (5 bases). V was clipped by 2 bases and J by 4 bases, with 8 bases between them. This CDR3 is 13 amino acids long. Germline V CDR1 and CDR2: SGHTA, FQGNSA.

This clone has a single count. CDR3 protein: CASSSPGLASEQYF. CDR3 nucleotides: TGTGCCAGCAGTTCCCCGGGACTAGCAAGCGAGCAGTACTTC. The V gene is TRBV28, the J gene TRBJ2-7; TRBD2 aligns across 9 bases. Unmatched junction bases numbered 7, after V lost 4 bases and J lost 6 bases. This CDR3 spans 14 amino acids. Germline CDR1 and CDR2: MDHEN and SYDVKM.

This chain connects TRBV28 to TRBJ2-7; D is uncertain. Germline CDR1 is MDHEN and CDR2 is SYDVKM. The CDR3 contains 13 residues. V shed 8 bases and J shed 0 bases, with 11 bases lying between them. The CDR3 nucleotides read TGTGCCAGCCACAGCTTTAGCTCCTACGAGCAGTACTTC. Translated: CASHSFSSYEQYF.

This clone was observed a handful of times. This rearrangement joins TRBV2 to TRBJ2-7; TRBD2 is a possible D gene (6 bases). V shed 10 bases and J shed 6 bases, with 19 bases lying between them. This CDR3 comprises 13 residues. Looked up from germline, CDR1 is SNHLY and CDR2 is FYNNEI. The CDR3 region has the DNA TGTGCCAATACGGAGGGTGTTGGCGGCGAGCAGTACTTC. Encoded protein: CANTEGVGGEQYF.

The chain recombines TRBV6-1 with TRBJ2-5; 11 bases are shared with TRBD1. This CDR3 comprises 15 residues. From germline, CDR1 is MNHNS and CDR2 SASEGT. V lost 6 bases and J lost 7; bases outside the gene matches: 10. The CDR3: CASSGQGAPPRTQYF. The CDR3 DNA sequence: TGTGCCAGCAGCGGACAGGGGGCCCCCCCACGGACCCAGTACTTC.

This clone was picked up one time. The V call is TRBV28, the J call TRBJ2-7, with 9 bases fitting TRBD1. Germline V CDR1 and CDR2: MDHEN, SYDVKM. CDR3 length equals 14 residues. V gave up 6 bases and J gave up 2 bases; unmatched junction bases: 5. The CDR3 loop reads CASRPDRGAYEQYF. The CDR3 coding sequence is TGTGCCAGCAGACCGGACAGGGGCGCCTACGAGCAGTACTTC.